One sample yielded the 15 T cell receptor beta chains listed below, sequenced in a study of OX40 agonist ivuxolimab in advanced cancers. Assay: immunoSEQ multiplex PCR; the TCRdb copy retains only in-frame clones and omits some. Of about 57,000 clones detected, 85% to 95% appear once; the ten largest clones hold almost 25%. The sequencing here drew on CD4+ or CD8+ T cells sorted from blood, taken in a trial of the OX40 agonist ivuxolimab. The receptors here all came from an adult with an advanced solid tumor such as melanoma, head and neck, liver or kidney cancer.

The table lists this clone with a few counts. As DNA, the CDR3 is TGCGCCAGCAGCCAAGGGACTGAAGCTTTCTTT. Protein: CASSQGTEAFF. The J gene is TRBJ1-1, the V gene TRBV4-1; D remains ambiguous. Germline V lookup: CDR1 MGHRA, CDR2 YSYEKL. The V end was cut by 1 base, the J end by 5 bases, with 2 bases between. This CDR3 has 11 amino acids.

This chain joins TRBV4-3 and TRBJ1-2, with 9 bases that match TRBD1. Germline V gene lookup returns CDR1 LGHNA and CDR2 YSLEER. V dropped 0 bases and J dropped 5; count of bases not matched to a gene: 7. The CDR3 is 16 residues long. CDR3 in amino acids: CASSQDSDRGSYGYTF. The CDR3 DNA reads as TGCGCCAGCAGCCAAGATTCGGACAGGGGCTCTTATGGCTACACCTTC.

V gene TRBV19 combines with J gene TRBJ2-1; no firm D call. The V and J ends lost 3 bases and 2 bases respectively, with 5 bases between them. CDR1 is LNHDA, CDR2 SQIVND, per germline (reference sequence). This CDR3 spans 13 amino acids. The CDR3 DNA reads as TGTGCCAGTAGTATCTACCCCTACAATGAGCAGTTCTTC. This codes for CASSIYPYNEQFF.

This clone was seen just once. The genes are TRBV28 and TRBJ1-2, with TRBD1 as a possible D gene (6 bases). The V end lost 1 base, the J end lost 3 bases, and 6 bases lay between the germline ends. The length of the CDR3 is 13 residues. Looked up from germline, CDR1 is MDHEN and CDR2 is SYDVKM. The CDR3 loop reads CASSLSGDYGYTF. The CDR3 DNA reads as TGTGCCAGCAGTTTATCAGGGGACTATGGCTACACCTTC.

V is TRBV4-1 and J is TRBJ2-2; TRBD2 agrees at 7 bases. The germline CDR1 and CDR2 sequences are MGHRA and YSYEKL. The V gene end was trimmed by 2 bases and the J gene end by 5 bases; junction bases not matched to a gene: 8. This CDR3 comprises 16 residues. The DNA of the CDR3 is TGCGCCAGCAGCCAACCGCTCGGGGGGAAAACCGGGGAGCTGTTTTTT. This codes for CASSQPLGGKTGELFF.

The chain carries TRBV29-1 and TRBJ1-2; D is perhaps TRBD1 (5 bases). Trimming stripped 3 bases from V and 7 bases from J, with 12 bases between. Germline CDR1 and CDR2: SQVTM and ANQGSEA. This CDR3 comprises 12 residues. CDR3: CSVDGALGGYTF. CDR3 nucleotide sequence: TGCAGCGTTGATGGGGCGTTGGGTGGCTACACCTTC.

The chain has TRBV27 and TRBJ2-1, with 10 bases that match TRBD2. The CDR3 has 15 amino acids. V shed 5 bases, J shed 2 bases, and the junction held 3 bases outside the gene matches. The germline V gene encodes CDR1 MNHEY and CDR2 SMNVEV (reference sequence). DNA for the CDR3: TGTGCCAGCAGTCCCCTAGCGGGGGCCTACAATGAGCAGTTCTTC. This sequence encodes CASSPLAGAYNEQFF.

The V and J genes are TRBV19 and TRBJ2-3, with 8 nucleotides matching TRBD1. From germline, CDR1 is LNHDA and CDR2 SQIVND (reference sequence). There are 13 residues in the CDR3. V trimming: 8 bases; J trimming: 0 bases; junction bases outside the gene matches: 1. The CDR3: CASGQGSTDTQYF. DNA of the CDR3: TGTGCCAGTGGACAGGGAAGCACAGATACGCAGTATTTT.

The chain joins TRBV7-9 to TRBJ2-7, with TRBD2 matching over 10 bases. CDR3 size: 15 residues. V lost 3 bases, J lost 0 bases, and 2 bases stayed unmatched. Per the germline V gene, CDR1 is SEHNR and CDR2 is FQNEAQ (reference sequence). CDR3 sequence: CASSFGTSASYEQYF. The CDR3 DNA follows: TGTGCCAGCAGCTTCGGGACTAGCGCCTCCTACGAGCAGTACTTC.

The genes are TRBV6-5 and TRBJ2-7; D may be TRBD1 or TRBD2 (5 bases each). This CDR3 contains 16 residues. Trimming shortened V by 4 bases and J by 3 bases, and 19 bases separated the two germline ends. From germline, CDR1 is MNHEY and CDR2 SVGAGI. For the CDR3, the DNA is TGTGCCAGCAGTTCCTCCTCCGGGACGATAAACTACGAGCAGTACTTC. Amino acids: CASSSSSGTINYEQYF.

The CDR3 nucleotides read TGTGCCAGCAGTTTAATTGGGTCAGGGGGCCCCTACGAGCAGTACTTC. It encodes CASSLIGSGGPYEQYF. V usage is TRBV28 and J usage is TRBJ2-7, with 8 bases aligning to TRBD1. The CDR3 is made up of 16 amino acids. The V gene's germline CDR1 is MDHEN and CDR2 SYDVKM. J was trimmed by 2 bases and V by 2 bases; bases with no gene match: 8.

The V call is TRBV28, the J call TRBJ2-3; 12 bases are a match to TRBD2. From germline, CDR1 is MDHEN and CDR2 SYDVKM. The trim removed 5 bases at V and 1 base at J, leaving 10 bases unmatched. The CDR3 extends over 18 amino acids. This chain's CDR3 is CASSEGLAGPVGTDTQYF. CDR3 nucleotide sequence: TGTGCCAGCAGTGAGGGACTAGCGGGTCCGGTGGGCACAGATACGCAGTATTTT.

The V call is TRBV5-6, the J call TRBJ2-7; TRBD2 agrees at 10 bases. In germline, CDR1 is SGHDT, CDR2 YYEEEE. V shed 3 bases, J shed 4 bases, and the junction held 7 bases outside the gene matches. The CDR3 has 15 residues. The DNA of the CDR3 is TGTGCCAGCAGCTCGGCGGCTAGCGGGAGTTACGAGCAGTACTTC. Translation gives CASSSAASGSYEQYF.

J is TRBJ2-7 and V is TRBV6-6; D may be TRBD2 (6 bases). V lost 5 bases, J lost 4 bases, and 18 bases lay in between. The CDR3 extends over 15 amino acids. Per the germline V gene, CDR1 is MNHNY and CDR2 is SVGAGI (reference sequence). The CDR3 spells CASSVVAEKLYEQYF. The CDR3, as DNA: TGTGCCAGCAGTGTCGTAGCGGAGAAGCTTTACGAGCAGTACTTC.

CDR3 residues: CASSFTRYQPQHF. The CDR3 DNA follows: TGTGCCAGCAGCTTTACTAGGTATCAGCCCCAGCATTTT. The chain joins TRBV13 to TRBJ1-5; D is ambiguous. CDR3 length: 13 residues. Germline CDR1 reads PRHDT; CDR2 reads FYEKMQ (reference sequence). Trimming left V 3 bases short and J 5 bases short, with 8 bases between.